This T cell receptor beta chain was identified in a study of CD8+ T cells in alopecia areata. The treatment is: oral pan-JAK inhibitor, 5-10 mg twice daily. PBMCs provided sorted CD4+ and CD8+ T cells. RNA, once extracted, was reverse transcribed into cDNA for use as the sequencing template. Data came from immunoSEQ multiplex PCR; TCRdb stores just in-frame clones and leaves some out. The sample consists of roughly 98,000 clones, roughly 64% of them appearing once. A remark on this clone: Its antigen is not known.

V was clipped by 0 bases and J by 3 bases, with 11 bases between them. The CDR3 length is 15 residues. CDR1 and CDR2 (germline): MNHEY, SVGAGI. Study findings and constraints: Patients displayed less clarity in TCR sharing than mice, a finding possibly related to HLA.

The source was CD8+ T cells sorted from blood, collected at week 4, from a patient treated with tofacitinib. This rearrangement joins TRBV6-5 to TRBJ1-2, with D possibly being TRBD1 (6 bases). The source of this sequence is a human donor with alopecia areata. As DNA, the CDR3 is TGTGCCAGCAGTTACTCCGCAGGGGACTACTATGGCTACACCTTC. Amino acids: CASSYSAGDYYGYTF.